The following is a T cell receptor beta chain sequence with its context. The target of this receptor is not known. No qualities accompany the bases; no much larger clone lies one base away. The goal of deep resolution MiSeq sequencing was a depth between 1 in 1 million and 1 in 200,000 T cells, and coverage averaged 10x per clonotype. TCR beta libraries were generated with the immunoSEQ hsTCRB Kit. For the original study's pipeline: ImmunoSEQ Data Assistant and ImmunoSEQ Analyzer were used for data analysis, and V, D and J genes were assigned according to IMGT definitions. Clonality was computed as one minus normalized Shannon entropy of productive rearrangement frequencies, ranging from 0 to 1. Public clonotype analysis was restricted to overrepresented clonotypes comprising at least 0.05% of each patient's repertoire. Some twelve repertoires from age-matched healthy donors, obtained from immuneACCESS, served as clonality controls. Held by TCRdb, this immuneACCESS table contains in-frame sequences only and omits some clones. Under half of the omission traces to an unresolved V gene where checked; the cause of the rest is unknown. The V and J calls and clone size are taken from that table; D and trimming were inferred from the DNA. This sample holds about 68,000 clones; roughly 72% were observed only once. The ten largest clones capture more than 4.5% of the sample.

From cysteine to phenylalanine, the CDR3 is 12 amino acids long. The only DNA kept is the CDR3, 36 bases in frame from the first base. V was cut back by 3 bases and J by 5 bases, leaving a gap of 7 bases between them. The CDR1 and CDR2 encoded by the germline V gene are ENHRY and SYGVKD. The time point label on this specimen signifies: about eleven months on ibrutinib. For TCR beta library preparation, approximately 1.9 micrograms of genomic DNA was extracted from cryopreserved PBMCs. Longitudinal blood samples from CLL patients receiving ibrutinib monotherapy were subjected to high-throughput TCR beta sequencing. Patients were enrolled in a phase 2 open-label single-center ibrutinib monotherapy trial. These data are taken from a study of cytotoxic CD8 clonotypes in ibrutinib-treated CLL (dated by TCRdb to the early 2020s). For the wider study: The cohort was composed of ten to eleven relapsed/refractory and roughly 16 treatment-naive patients; IGHV unmutated status was identified in some 17 patients. Cryopreserved peripheral blood mononuclear cells were obtained prior to treatment, at the time of response, and at either disease progression or sustained remission. Every remission and progressive disease sample was obtained while ibrutinib was still being received by the patients. An average of about 260,000 productive templates and some 99,000 productive rearrangements was obtained per sample. Partial responses were observed in roughly 24 patients and complete responses in 2; after a median follow-up of 68 months, remission was maintained in 14 patients and progression was observed in some twelve. Longitudinal samples were obtainable from 26 of the 86 participants in the trial. Response samples were obtained after a median of around eleven months of treatment, with a range of roughly 6 to 40 months. What the study reported, not specific to this receptor: Public clonotypes were rare and either shrank or stayed stable during treatment, and the rise in clonality at ibrutinib response reflected expansion of private clonotypes. Baseline clonality was found to be higher than that of age-matched healthy donors and was strongly correlated with circulating CD8+ T-cell counts. Clonality increased at ibrutinib response, stayed stable in sustained remission, and fell back toward baseline at progression. Sampling times were not matched between sustained-remission and progressing patients, and lymph node repertoires were not studied.

The sample was PBMCs, taken after 12 months of ibrutinib treatment. The chain couples TRBV10-3 to TRBJ2-5; matching of 6 bases hints at TRBD1 as the D gene. The origin of this receptor is a human donor with chronic lymphocytic leukemia. The DNA is TGTGCCATCAGTGACACAGGGGAGACCCAGTACTTC. Translated, this gives CAISDTGETQYF.